This entry features one T cell receptor beta chain sequence. Its antigen is as yet unknown. Methods used by the authors: Sequence data from immunoSEQ were junction-only and lacked quality scores; consequently, filtering differed. Clones were read by immunoSEQ multiplex PCR, and TCRdb kept only the in-frame ones, dropping some. That table supplies the V and J calls and clone size; D and trimming were determined from the DNA. This sample has over 2 million clones, with around 93% found just once. The germline gives CDR1 MNHNS, CDR2 SASEGT. The CDR3 sequence is 14 residues long. V was trimmed by 11 bases and J by 2 bases, leaving 18 bases between them. This entry belongs to a study of shared clonotypes between healthy human individuals. Study-level results: On the whole, naive subsets had larger estimated richness than memory subsets had.

Everyone who donated was a Caucasian adult who lived in Nashville, Tennessee. The sequencing sample was made of naive CD4+ T cells from PBMCs. The subset denotes: CD45RA+ positively selected. J is TRBJ2-5 and V is TRBV6-1; the D gene is possibly TRBD2 (5 bases). This sequence was found in a man younger than 30 in good health. Some clones in this sample may be carry-over from other donors' samples. CDR3: CAGSRRTLQETQYF. CDR3 in DNA: TGTGCCGGTTCCCGGAGGACTTTACAAGAGACCCAGTACTTC.